This entry lists 29 T cell receptor beta chains sequenced from one sample in a study of T cells in Graves' hyperthyroidism and ophthalmopathy. The TCR beta CDR3 regions underwent amplification using RNA transcripts as the source. An initial round of RT-PCR targeting the TCR CDR3 relied on the HTBI primer set. TCRdb fed the multiplex PCR reads into MiXCR, producing one record per CDR3 protein. The sample shows about 200,000 distinct CDR3 sequences, over 15% of them seen only once. Sequenced: blood. These receptor sequences come from a man in his fifties or sixties with Graves' hyperthyroidism.

The gene calls are TRBV29-1 and TRBJ1-1, with a weak D call TRBD1 (5 bases). V was cut by 4 bases and J by 3 bases, with 15 bases left in between. CDR1 and CDR2 from the germline V gene are SQVTM and ANQGSEA. The CDR3 covers 14 residues. CDR3: CSVVLGGVDTEAFF. CDR3 coding DNA: TGCAGCGTTGTGCTCGGGGGAGTGGACACTGAAGCTTTCTTT. The full variable domain, completed using reference TRBV29-1 and TRBJ1-1, is SAVISQKPSRDICQRGTSLTIQCQVDSQVTMMFWYRQQPGQSLTLIATANQGSEATYESGFVIDKFPISRPNLTFSTLTVSNMSPEDSSIYLCSVVLGGVDTEAFFGQGTRLTVV.

This clonotype has a handful of counts. CDR3 amino acids: CSASFGSTDTQYF. The CDR3 nucleotides are TGCAGTGCTAGTTTTGGAAGCACAGATACGCAGTATTTT. V is TRBV20-1 and J is TRBJ2-3; D uncertain. The CDR3 is 13 amino acids. Trimming removed 3 bases from V and 0 bases from J, with 7 bases in between. Germline V lookup: CDR1 DFQATT, CDR2 SNEGSKA (reference sequence).

This clonotype was detected many times. The V and J genes are TRBV7-2 and TRBJ2-1; 7 nucleotides line up with TRBD2. V trimming: 5 bases; J trimming: 3 bases; junction bases outside the gene matches: 10. CDR3 length: 16 amino acids. Germline loops: CDR1 SGHTA, CDR2 FQGNSA. The chain's CDR3 is CASSLGRESHYNEQFF. The CDR3 DNA sequence: TGTGCCAGCAGCCTCGGGCGGGAGAGTCACTACAATGAGCAGTTCTTC.

This clonotype was counted ten times or more. The V and J genes are TRBV12-5 and TRBJ2-7; 8 nucleotides align to TRBD2. V trimming: 3 bases; J trimming: 1 base; junction bases outside the gene matches: 8. The CDR3 covers 16 residues. Looked up from germline, CDR1 is LGHNT and CDR2 is FRNRAP. The CDR3 spells CASGFDTGLVSYEQYF. DNA of the CDR3: TGTGCTAGTGGTTTTGACACGGGACTAGTATCCTACGAGCAGTACTTC. Full variable domain (remainder filled in from reference TRBV12-5 and TRBJ2-7): DARVTQTPRHKVTEMGQEVTMRCQPILGHNTVFWYRQTMMQGLELLAYFRNRAPLDDSGMPKDRFSAEMPDATLATLKIQPSEPRDSAVYFCASGFDTGLVSYEQYFGPGTRLTVT.

Concerning this clonotype: At one boundary the junction diverges from the germline segment, which might be a read error. The chain employs TRBV7-7 and TRBJ2-2; TRBD2 agrees at 11 bases. Germline V CDR1 and CDR2: SSHAT, FNYEAQ (reference sequence). The CDR3 covers 16 residues. The CDR3 spells CASSPGLAANTGELFF. The CDR3 bases are TGTGCTAGCAGCCCGGGACTAGCGGCCAACACCGGGGAGCTGTTTTTT.

The CDR3 region has the DNA TGCAGTGCTAAAGATGTCGGGCTAGCGGGGATCAATGAGCAGTTCTTC. This gives the protein CSAKDVGLAGINEQFF. The chain has TRBV20-1 and TRBJ2-1, with 9 nucleotides matching TRBD2. The junction had 13 bases not matched to a gene; V was cut back by 4 bases and J by 6 bases. CDR1 DFQATT and CDR2 SNEGSKA come from the germline V gene (reference sequence). This CDR3 contains 16 residues.

This clonotype appeared many times. J is TRBJ2-5 and V is TRBV27; 7 bases are a match to TRBD2. Germline CDR1 and CDR2: MNHEY and SMNVEV (reference sequence). Trimming took 3 bases from V and 5 from J; bases not matched to a gene: 6. The length of the CDR3 is 14 residues. Here the CDR3 DNA reads TGTGCCAGCAGTTTTGGGCGGGAGCTCGAGACCCAGTACTTC. It codes for CASSFGRELETQYF.

This clonotype has just a few counts. V gene TRBV4-2 combines with J gene TRBJ2-1; 14 positions match TRBD2. The junction had 3 bases not matched to a gene; V was cut back by 0 bases and J by 8 bases. CDR3 length: 16 amino acids. Germline CDR1 LGHNA, CDR2 YNFKEQ. CDR3 nucleotides: TGTGCCAGCAGCCAAGACTCGGGACTAGCGGGAGATGAGCAGTTCTTC. It yields the protein CASSQDSGLAGDEQFF.

As for this clonotype: Just one base apart from a much larger clone, this may be a read error. V gene TRBV6-2 or TRBV6-3 combines with J gene TRBJ2-3; 9 bases agree with TRBD2. The CDR3 runs 15 residues. Germline CDR1 and CDR2: MNHEY and SVGEGT. CDR3 loop: CAGSYQAGGVDTQYF. The CDR3 DNA sequence: TGTGCCGGCAGTTACCAGGCGGGAGGGGTAGATACGCAGTATTTT.

DNA of the CDR3: TGTGCCAGCAGTTATAACAGGGACCTGAACACTGAAGCTTTCTTT. Its protein is CASSYNRDLNTEAFF. This rearrangement joins TRBV6-1 to TRBJ1-1, with D perhaps TRBD1 (6 bases). Germline-derived CDR1 and CDR2 are MNHNS and SASEGT. This CDR3 has 15 amino acids. V lost 5 bases, J lost 0 bases, and 13 bases lay in between.

This clonotype was picked up many times. The chain combines TRBV7-8 with TRBJ1-5, with 9 positions matching TRBD1. CDR3 length: 14 amino acids. Germline CDR1 reads SGHVS; CDR2 reads FQNEAQ. V was pared by 5 bases and J by 4 bases, with 3 bases of the junction left unmatched. The CDR3 region is CASSPGQGNQPQHF. The CDR3, as DNA: TGTGCCAGCAGCCCAGGACAGGGGAATCAGCCCCAGCATTTT.

Points on this clonotype: The junction departs from germline at one end; a sequencing error may be responsible. The chain employs TRBV4-1 and TRBJ1-1, with D tentatively TRBD1 (5 bases). The CDR3 has 14 amino acids. Per the germline V gene, CDR1 is MGHRA and CDR2 is YSYEKL. The CDR3 reads CASRSQGVNTEAFF. The CDR3 nucleotides are TGCGCTAGCAGGTCCCAGGGCGTGAACACTGAAGCTTTCTTT.

This clonotype was found a few times. This chain joins TRBV3-1 and TRBJ2-3; D might be TRBD2 (6 bases). The CDR3 extends over 15 amino acids. V lost 4 bases and J 4 bases, leaving 15 bases between the germline ends. Germline CDR1 is LGHDT and CDR2 is YNNKEL (reference sequence). The DNA of the CDR3 is TGTGCCAGCAGCCCTCAAGCGGGTATGGCAGATACGCAGTATTTT. Its protein product is CASSPQAGMADTQYF.

Many counts were recorded for this clonotype. The chain recombines TRBV6-1 with TRBJ2-3; D might be TRBD2 (5 bases). Between the trimmed V and J ends, which lost 4 bases and 5 bases, there was a span of 10 bases. The CDR3 covers 13 residues. Germline V gives CDR1 MNHNS, CDR2 SASEGT. The CDR3 DNA reads as TGTGCCAGCAGTGGGGAGTTCGTAGATACGCAGTATTTT. Protein: CASSGEFVDTQYF.

This clonotype came up many times. The V gene is TRBV19, the J gene TRBJ2-7; D unclear. Per germline, CDR1 LNHDA and CDR2 SQIVND (reference sequence). This CDR3 spans 13 amino acids. V was clipped by 6 bases and J by 0 bases, with 9 bases between them. The CDR3: CASSHKSSYEQYF. For the CDR3, the DNA is TGTGCCAGTAGCCATAAAAGCTCCTACGAGCAGTACTTC.

The sample holds a few counts of this clonotype. The J gene is TRBJ1-4, the V gene TRBV7-9; D is possibly TRBD1 (6 bases). The CDR3 runs to 14 residues. Germline V lookup: CDR1 SEHNR, CDR2 FQNEAQ (reference sequence). Trimming removed 5 bases at V and 3 bases at J, with 10 bases between. CDR3 region: CASSPRTANEKLFF. The CDR3 nucleotides are TGTGCCAGCAGCCCCCGGACAGCTAATGAAAAACTGTTTTTT.

This chain connects TRBV7-9 to TRBJ2-1; D remains ambiguous. The J call is in doubt because the DNA end fits TRBJ2-7 better. This CDR3 has 12 residues. Germline values: CDR1 SEHNR, CDR2 FQNEAQ (reference sequence). CDR3 amino acids: CASSRANNEQYF. As DNA, the CDR3 is TGTGCCAGCTCACGGGCCAACAATGAGCAGTACTTC.

This clonotype has ten or more counts. The chain uses TRBV13 and TRBJ2-5, with 12 bases aligning to TRBD2. The CDR3 is made up of 18 amino acids. Germline V gene lookup returns CDR1 PRHDT and CDR2 FYEKMQ (reference sequence). V shed 4 bases, J shed 2 bases, and the junction held 11 bases outside the gene matches. Written as DNA, the CDR3 is TGTGCCAGCAGCTACCGAGGACTAGCGGGGCACCCACAAGAGACCCAGTACTTC. Amino acids: CASSYRGLAGHPQETQYF.

This clonotype was detected ten times or more. This chain uses TRBV30 with TRBJ2-7, with a possible D match to TRBD1 (6 bases). The length of the CDR3 is 17 residues. Germline lookup yields CDR1 GTSNPN and CDR2 SVGIG (reference sequence). V was trimmed by 0 bases and J by 8 bases, leaving 26 bases between them. CDR3: CAWSVKGLLGQKAQQYF. In DNA, the CDR3 is TGTGCCTGGAGTGTAAAGGGTTTGTTGGGACAAAAGGCCCAGCAGTACTTC.

In this sample, this clonotype turned up many times. The rearrangement uses TRBV11-1 and TRBJ2-7, with 8 positions matching TRBD2. J lost 3 bases, V lost 4 bases, and 8 bases had no gene match. CDR1 SGHAT and CDR2 FQDESV come from the germline V gene (reference sequence). CDR3 size: 15 residues. For the CDR3, the DNA is TGTGCCAGCAGCTGGGCGGCGGGAGGTAACTACGAGCAGTACTTC. Its protein is CASSWAAGGNYEQYF.

J is TRBJ1-2 and V is TRBV25-1; 9 bases agree with TRBD1. Per germline, CDR1 MGHDK and CDR2 SYGVNS. There are 13 residues in the CDR3. V trimming: 6 bases; J trimming: 6 bases; junction bases outside the gene matches: 5. The CDR3 nucleotides read TGTGCCAGCAGGCGCCGGGACAGGGATGGCTACACCTTC. Translation gives CASRRRDRDGYTF.

The sample holds a few counts of this clonotype. This chain joins TRBV6-1 and TRBJ2-7, with TRBD2 matching 7 bases. The CDR3 extends over 13 amino acids. Germline trimming cut 2 bases from V and 3 bases from J; bases unmatched to any gene: 1. Germline CDR1 and CDR2: MNHNS and SASEGT. The CDR3 region has the DNA TGTGCCAGCAGTGAAAGCGGGAACTACGAGCAGTACTTC. It encodes CASSESGNYEQYF.

The chain carries TRBV5-1 and TRBJ2-7; possible D gene TRBD1, 5 bases. Germline CDR1 and CDR2: SGHRS and YFSETQ. Trimming left V 3 bases short and J 4 bases short, with 14 bases between. This CDR3 is built from 14 residues. CDR3 amino acids: CASSSRGPPYEQYF. CDR3 nucleotide sequence: TGCGCCAGCAGCTCAAGGGGCCCCCCGTACGAGCAGTACTTC.

The chain is built from TRBV18 and TRBJ2-1; TRBD2 agrees at 8 bases. Germline lookup yields CDR1 KGHSH and CDR2 LQKENI. CDR3 length: 16 residues. J was trimmed by 8 bases and V by 3 bases; bases with no gene match: 12. CDR3 loop: CASSPPSGSSSDEQFF. CDR3 nucleotide sequence: TGTGCCAGCTCACCGCCCAGCGGGAGTAGCTCCGATGAGCAGTTCTTC.

With respect to this clonotype: An end of the junction differs from the germline gene, which may be a read error. CDR3 DNA: TGTGTCAGCTCACGCGGGACGACCTCCTACGAGCAGTACTTC. Its protein product is CVSSRGTTSYEQYF. The chain combines TRBV18 with TRBJ2-7; maybe TRBD2 (6 bases). The germline gives CDR1 KGHSH, CDR2 LQKENI. The CDR3 spans 14 residues.

The J gene is TRBJ2-1, the V gene TRBV9, with TRBD1 as a possible D gene (6 bases). The CDR3 has 14 residues. The V end was cut by 4 bases, the J end by 10 bases, with 18 bases between. Looked up from germline, CDR1 is SGDLS and CDR2 is YYNGEE. This CDR3 is CASSPNPSQGEQFF. The CDR3 DNA reads as TGTGCCAGCAGCCCAAACCCCAGCCAGGGGGAGCAGTTCTTC.

This chain joins TRBV5-1 and TRBJ2-7; 7 nucleotides match TRBD1. CDR1 is SGHRS and CDR2 is YFSETQ in the germline V gene. This CDR3 region has 14 residues. J was trimmed by 4 bases and V by 1 base; bases with no gene match: 5. CDR3 bases: TGCGCCAGCAGCTTGAGGGACAGCAGATACGAGCAGTACTTC. Translating it yields CASSLRDSRYEQYF.

This clonotype was seen repeatedly, ten times or more. CDR3 nucleotide sequence: TGTGCCAGCAGCTCGGACAGGCTAGCCAAAAACATTCAGTACTTC. Its translation: CASSSDRLAKNIQYF. This chain joins TRBV7-9 and TRBJ2-4; TRBD1 matches at 7 bases. Germline CDR1 and CDR2: SEHNR and FQNEAQ (reference sequence). The CDR3 length is 15 residues. J lost 0 bases, V lost 4 bases, and 3 bases had no gene match.

This clonotype was seen many times. For the CDR3, the DNA is TGTGCCAGCAGCCGGATAGGGGGGGGCCAGCAGTACTTC. It translates to CASSRIGGGQQYF. The chain joins TRBV12-3 or TRBV12-4 to TRBJ2-7; D is possibly TRBD2 (7 bases). Between the trimmed V and J ends, which lost 6 bases and 8 bases, there was a span of 17 bases. CDR3 length: 13 residues.